This T cell receptor beta chain was recovered during a study of cytomegalovirus exposure and HLA in healthy donors. Study results and limitations: A reported reduction in N-insertions relative to the 666-donor mean was seen in an Asian-associated ancestry cluster in a later analysis. Most TCR sequences were rare, but some public TCRs occurred in many donors. Researchers had no immune exposure information except CMV serostatus available.

The PCR was carried out with 60 Vbeta primers and 13 Jbeta primers. TCRdb's table, derived via immunoSEQ multiplex PCR, lists solely in-frame clones and lacks some. Here the sample spans some 190,000 clones, roughly 80% being singletons. Notes on this clone: What it binds is not known.

Germline lookup yields CDR1 MNHEY and CDR2 SMNVEV (reference sequence). This CDR3 has 11 amino acids. Sequencing used PBMCs. The rearrangement links TRBV27 to TRBJ2-5, with D maybe TRBD1 (5 bases). The J call may be incorrect, as the DNA end agrees better with TRBJ2-7. This TCR was recovered from a male donor in good health and CMV-seronegative. CDR3 region: CASTGPSEQYF. CDR3 DNA sequence: TGTGCCAGCACAGGGCCAAGCGAGCAGTACTTC.